These 23 T cell receptor beta chains came from one sample sequenced in a study of shared clonotypes between healthy human individuals. Produced via immunoSEQ multiplex PCR; TCRdb's table is partial and in-frame only. This table holds roughly 650,000 clones, almost 97% found once. Specimen: naive CD4+ T cells sorted from blood. The subset denotes: CD45RA+ positively selected. The source of these receptors is a woman younger than 45 in good health.

The gene calls are TRBV5-1 and TRBJ1-6, with TRBD1 matching over 7 bases. The CDR3 length is 15 residues. J was trimmed by 10 bases and V by 0 bases; bases with no gene match: 7. Germline CDR1 reads SGHRS; CDR2 reads YFSETQ. The CDR3 DNA reads TGCGCCAGCAGCTTGGCAGGGACAGCTCGCTCACCCCTCCACTTT. Its translation is CASSLAGTARSPLHF.

The J gene is TRBJ1-4, the V gene TRBV20-1; D gene ambiguous. Trimming left V 6 bases short and J 8 bases short, with 7 bases between. The CDR3 is 10 residues long. The germline CDR1 and CDR2 sequences are DFQATT and SNEGSKA (reference sequence). CDR3 sequence: CSAWNEKLFF. DNA of the CDR3: TGCAGTGCGTGGAACGAAAAACTGTTTTTT.

The V call is TRBV6-6, the J call TRBJ2-7; TRBD1 matches at 9 bases. V was pared by 4 bases and J by 4 bases, with 8 bases of the junction left unmatched. Germline V gene lookup returns CDR1 MNHNY and CDR2 SVGAGI (reference sequence). This CDR3 spans 15 amino acids. As DNA, the CDR3 is TGTGCCAGCAGTTTCGACAGGGGGGGTCTTTACGAGCAGTACTTC. This gives the protein CASSFDRGGLYEQYF.

The chain carries TRBV18 and TRBJ2-7; a possible D gene is TRBD2 (6 bases). Germline CDR1 KGHSH, CDR2 LQKENI. Trimming took 4 bases from V and 6 from J, leaving 16 bases between them. The CDR3 runs 14 residues. The CDR3 loop is CASSRVTSFREQYF. The DNA of the CDR3 is TGTGCCAGCTCACGTGTGACTAGTTTCCGCGAGCAGTACTTC.

V and J are TRBV25-1 and TRBJ1-2; 7 positions agree with TRBD1. CDR1 MGHDK and CDR2 SYGVNS come from the germline V gene. V trimming: 6 bases; J trimming: 8 bases; junction bases outside the gene matches: 9. The CDR3 totals 13 residues. The CDR3, as DNA: TGTGCCAGCAGCTTCGACAGGGTCGGCGGCTACACCTTC. Translating it yields CASSFDRVGGYTF.

The chain joins TRBV28 to TRBJ2-5; 13 bases line up with TRBD2. The V gene end was trimmed by 5 bases and the J gene end by 9 bases; junction bases not matched to a gene: 6. The CDR3 extends over 14 amino acids. Germline V gene data show CDR1 as MDHEN and CDR2 as SYDVKM. The CDR3 DNA is TGTGCCAGCAGTAGAACCGGGACTAGCGGGGCCCAGTACTTC. Encoded protein: CASSRTGTSGAQYF.

This clone was observed once. V and J are TRBV6-5 and TRBJ1-2; a weak D match, TRBD1 (5 bases). This CDR3 has 13 residues. The V and J ends lost 5 bases and 7 bases respectively, with 14 bases between them. Germline CDR1 and CDR2: MNHEY and SVGAGI. The CDR3 nucleotides are TGTGCCAGCAGTGACAGTTCTTCCGTTGGCTACACCTTC. This translates into CASSDSSSVGYTF.

J is TRBJ1-4 and V is TRBV5-6; a weak D match, TRBD1 (6 bases). Trimming removed 1 base from V and 7 bases from J, with 14 bases in between. The CDR3 contains 15 residues. Germline CDR1 SGHDT, CDR2 YYEEEE. As DNA, the CDR3 is TGTGCCAGCAGCTTGTTCGGGGGGCTTGGTGAAAAACTGTTTTTT. Amino acid sequence: CASSLFGGLGEKLFF. The complete variable domain, with remaining parts taken from reference TRBV5-6 and TRBJ1-4, reads DAGVTQSPTHLIKTRGQQVTLRCSPKSGHDTVSWYQQALGQGPQFIFQYYEEEERQRGNFPDRFSGHQFPNYSSELNVNALLLGDSALYLCASSLFGGLGEKLFFGSGTQLSVL.

The V gene is TRBV5-4, the J gene TRBJ1-1; 7 positions agree with TRBD1. The V gene's germline CDR1 is SGHNT and CDR2 YYREEE (reference sequence). This CDR3 is built from 14 residues. J gave up 7 bases and V 4 bases, and 10 bases lay outside the gene matches. Written as DNA, the CDR3 is TGTGCCAGCAGCCGAGACAGGGTCGTCGGTGAAGCTTTCTTT. As protein: CASSRDRVVGEAFF.

The chain links TRBV7-6 to TRBJ2-2; D is perhaps TRBD2 (6 bases). This CDR3 spans 16 amino acids. CDR1 and CDR2 from the germline V gene are SGHVS and FNYEAQ. The V and J ends lost 2 bases and 4 bases respectively, with 14 bases between them. As DNA, the CDR3 is TGTGCCAGCAGCTTAAACCTACCGCGGGGCACCGGGGAGCTGTTTTTT. Translation gives CASSLNLPRGTGELFF.

V is TRBV4-1 and J is TRBJ2-3; D call uncertain. The CDR3 is 14 residues long. V lost 6 bases and J 1 base, leaving 11 bases between the germline ends. Germline values: CDR1 MGHRA, CDR2 YSYEKL. The DNA for the CDR3 is TGCGCCAGCAGAGGTCTGGTAGGCACAGATACGCAGTATTTT. Protein sequence: CASRGLVGTDTQYF.

The genes are TRBV4-1 and TRBJ2-1; D possibly corresponds to TRBD2 (5 bases). Germline V CDR1 and CDR2: MGHRA, YSYEKL. The CDR3 totals 14 residues. The germline V and J ends were trimmed by 4 bases and 5 bases, with 12 bases remaining between them. The CDR3 DNA sequence: TGCGCCAGCAGCCGAACGACTATCAACAATGAGCAGTTCTTC. Its translation: CASSRTTINNEQFF.

J is TRBJ1-1 and V is TRBV6-1; perhaps TRBD1 as D (5 bases). The CDR3 has 11 amino acids. V lost 2 bases and J 8 bases, leaving 6 bases between the germline ends. Germline V CDR1 and CDR2: MNHNS, SASEGT. The CDR3 region is CASSEWGEAFF. DNA of the CDR3: TGTGCCAGCAGTGAATGGGGGGAAGCTTTCTTT.

This chain links TRBV7-2 with TRBJ2-7; D gene unclear. The CDR3 is made up of 16 amino acids. CDR1 SGHTA and CDR2 FQGNSA come from the germline V gene. V lost 4 bases and J lost 6, with 22 bases in between. The CDR3 loop is CASSSSGGVPSSEQYF. Here the CDR3 DNA reads TGTGCCAGCAGCTCCTCTGGCGGAGTCCCCTCGAGCGAGCAGTACTTC.

This chain joins TRBV19 and TRBJ1-2; possibly TRBD1 for D (6 bases). Germline values: CDR1 LNHDA, CDR2 SQIVND (reference sequence). CDR3 length: 15 amino acids. The ends were cut back, 7 bases at V and 4 bases at J, with 19 bases in the middle. Written as DNA, the CDR3 is TGTGCCAGTAACTGGGTCGAGGGGGGCATCTATGGCTACACCTTC. This encodes CASNWVEGGIYGYTF.

The sample holds one count of this clone. V usage is TRBV7-8 and J usage is TRBJ2-5; a weak D match, TRBD1 (6 bases). The germline CDR1 and CDR2 sequences are SGHVS and FQNEAQ. The CDR3 runs 14 residues. Trimming stripped 4 bases from V and 1 base from J, with 10 bases between. The CDR3 DNA is TGTGCCAGCAGCTCCGTGACAGGCCAAGAGACCCAGTACTTC. It yields the protein CASSSVTGQETQYF.

J is TRBJ2-7 and V is TRBV28; D may be TRBD2 (6 bases). Trimming took off 8 bases at V and 0 bases at J, with 17 bases between the two ends. Germline-derived CDR1 and CDR2 are MDHEN and SYDVKM. There are 15 residues in the CDR3. CDR3 amino acids: CASGTGAASSYEQYF. CDR3 nucleotide sequence: TGTGCCAGCGGGACTGGGGCTGCGAGCTCCTACGAGCAGTACTTC.

The J gene is TRBJ2-1, the V gene TRBV27; 9 bases agree with TRBD1. The ends lost 5 bases at V and 7 bases at J; junction bases unmatched: 12. The CDR3 has 16 residues. Germline values: CDR1 MNHEY, CDR2 SMNVEV (reference sequence). The CDR3 reads CASSPGQGDPRNEQFF. In DNA form, the CDR3 reads TGTGCCAGCAGTCCGGGACAGGGAGACCCTAGGAATGAGCAGTTCTTC.

CDR3 in DNA: TGTGCCAGCACCCCCTTAGTCGGGCATTCACCCCTCCACTTT. This sequence encodes CASTPLVGHSPLHF. The rearrangement uses TRBV6-5 and TRBJ1-6; no clear D. Between the trimmed V and J ends, which lost 7 bases and 8 bases, there was a span of 15 bases. The CDR3 is 14 residues long. Germline V lookup: CDR1 MNHEY, CDR2 SVGAGI.

The chain carries TRBV28 and TRBJ2-1, with D uncertain. Germline lookup yields CDR1 MDHEN and CDR2 SYDVKM. The CDR3 spans 12 residues. V lost 6 bases to trimming and J lost 9 bases, with 12 bases between them. CDR3 region: CASRSTTGEQFF. For the CDR3, the DNA is TGTGCCAGCAGGAGTACCACGGGTGAGCAGTTCTTC.

The chain employs TRBV10-1 and TRBJ2-7, with D perhaps TRBD1 or TRBD2 (5 bases each). Looked up from germline, CDR1 is WNHNN and CDR2 is SYGVQD (reference sequence). The germline V and J ends were trimmed by 3 bases and 2 bases, with 11 bases remaining between them. This CDR3 spans 14 amino acids. CDR3 nucleotide sequence: TGCGCCAGCAGTGACCGGGGACCTACCTACGAGCAGTACTTC. Translated: CASSDRGPTYEQYF.

The chain links TRBV7-9 to TRBJ2-7; the D gene is possibly TRBD2 (7 bases). The CDR3 loop spans 13 amino acids. Trimming removed 5 bases from V and 3 bases from J, with 11 bases in between. Looked up from germline, CDR1 is SEHNR and CDR2 is FQNEAQ (reference sequence). Written as DNA, the CDR3 is TGTGCCAGCAGCCCAGCGGGACACTACGAGCAGTACTTC. Protein sequence: CASSPAGHYEQYF.

The rearrangement uses TRBV18 and TRBJ1-1; 8 bases fit TRBD1. The V segment lost 1 base and the J segment 5 bases; nucleotides outside the gene matches: 9. The germline gives CDR1 KGHSH, CDR2 LQKENI. The CDR3 totals 16 residues. The chain's CDR3 is CASSPQDQGARTEAFF. The CDR3 DNA sequence: TGTGCCAGCTCACCACAAGATCAGGGGGCGCGGACTGAAGCTTTCTTT. Complete variable domain (other parts from reference TRBV18 and TRBJ1-1): NAGVMQNPRHLVRRRGQEARLRCSPMKGHSHVYWYRQLPEEGLKFMVYLQKENIIDESGMPKERFSAEFPKEGPSILRIQQVVRGDSAAYFCASSPQDQGARTEAFFGQGTRLTVV.